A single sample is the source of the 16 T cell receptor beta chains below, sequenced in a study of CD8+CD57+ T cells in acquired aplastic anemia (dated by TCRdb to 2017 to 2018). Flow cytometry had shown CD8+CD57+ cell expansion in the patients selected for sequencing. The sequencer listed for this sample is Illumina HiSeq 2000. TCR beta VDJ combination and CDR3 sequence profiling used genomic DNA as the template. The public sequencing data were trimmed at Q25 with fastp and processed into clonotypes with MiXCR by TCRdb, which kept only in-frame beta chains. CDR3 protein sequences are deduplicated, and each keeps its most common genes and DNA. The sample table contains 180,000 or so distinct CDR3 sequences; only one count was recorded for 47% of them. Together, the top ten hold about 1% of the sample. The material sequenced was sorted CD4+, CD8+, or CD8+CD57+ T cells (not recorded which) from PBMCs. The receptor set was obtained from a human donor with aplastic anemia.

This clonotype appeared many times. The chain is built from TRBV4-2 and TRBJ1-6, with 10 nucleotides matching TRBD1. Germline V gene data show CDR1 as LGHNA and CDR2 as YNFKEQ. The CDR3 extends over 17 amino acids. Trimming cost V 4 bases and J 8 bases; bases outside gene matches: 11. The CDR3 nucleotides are TGTGCCAGCAGCCTTGGACAGGGGGAGTTGGATTATTCACCCCTCCACTTT. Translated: CASSLGQGELDYSPLHF.

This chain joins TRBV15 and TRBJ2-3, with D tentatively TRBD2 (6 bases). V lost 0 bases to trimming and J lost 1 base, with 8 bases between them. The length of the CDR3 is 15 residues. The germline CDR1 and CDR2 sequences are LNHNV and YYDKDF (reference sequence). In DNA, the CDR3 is TGTGCCACCAGCAGAGATGGCGGGGGCACAGATACGCAGTATTTT. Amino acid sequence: CATSRDGGGTDTQYF.

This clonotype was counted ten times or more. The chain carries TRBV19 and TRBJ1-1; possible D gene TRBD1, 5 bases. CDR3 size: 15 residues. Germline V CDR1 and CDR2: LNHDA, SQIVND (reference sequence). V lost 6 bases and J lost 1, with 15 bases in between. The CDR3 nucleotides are TGTGCCAGTAGCCCCCGAGGGGTTACGAACACTGAAGCTTTCTTT. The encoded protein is CASSPRGVTNTEAFF.

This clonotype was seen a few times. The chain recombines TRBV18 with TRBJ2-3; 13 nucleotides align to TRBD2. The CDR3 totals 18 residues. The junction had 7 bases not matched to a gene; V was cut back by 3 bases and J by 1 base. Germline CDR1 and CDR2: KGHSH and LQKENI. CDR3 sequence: CASSPTSGGAGGTDTQYF. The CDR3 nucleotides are TGTGCCAGCTCACCCACTAGCGGGGGGGCAGGAGGCACAGATACGCAGTATTTT.

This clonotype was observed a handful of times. In DNA, the CDR3 is TGTGCCAGCAGTGATGCGACAGGGGTTACCACAGATACGCAGTATTTT. Encoded protein: CASSDATGVTTDTQYF. The V gene is TRBV6-1, the J gene TRBJ2-3; 8 bases agree with TRBD1. V shed 3 bases, J shed 2 bases, and the junction held 7 bases outside the gene matches. CDR1 and CDR2 from the germline V gene are MNHNS and SASEGT. This CDR3 region has 16 residues.

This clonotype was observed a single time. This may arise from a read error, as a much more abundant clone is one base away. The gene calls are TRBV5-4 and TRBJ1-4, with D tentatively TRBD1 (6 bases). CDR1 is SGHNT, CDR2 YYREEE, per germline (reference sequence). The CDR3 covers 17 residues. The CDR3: CASGLAAGVIANEKLFF. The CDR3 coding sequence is TGTGCCAGCGGCTTGGCCGCAGGGGTCATCGCTAATGAAAAACTGTTTTTT.

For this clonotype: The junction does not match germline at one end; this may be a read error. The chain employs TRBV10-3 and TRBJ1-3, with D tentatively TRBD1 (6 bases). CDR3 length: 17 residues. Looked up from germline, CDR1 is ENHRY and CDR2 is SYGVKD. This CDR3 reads CASSYIPGANSGNTIYF. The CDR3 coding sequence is TGTGCCAGCAGTTACATCCCAGGGGCGAACTCTGGAAACACCATATATTTT.

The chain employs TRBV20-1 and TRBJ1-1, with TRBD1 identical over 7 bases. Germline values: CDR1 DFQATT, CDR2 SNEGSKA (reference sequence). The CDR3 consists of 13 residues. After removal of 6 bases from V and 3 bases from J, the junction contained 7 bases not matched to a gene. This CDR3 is CSAQLQGDTEAFF. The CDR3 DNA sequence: TGCAGTGCGCAACTGCAGGGGGACACTGAAGCTTTCTTT.

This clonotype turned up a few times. The CDR3 reads CSARPEPLKSREAFF. CDR3 sequence (DNA): TGCAGTGCTAGACCAGAACCCCTCAAATCTCGGGAAGCTTTCTTT. The chain uses TRBV20-1 and TRBJ1-1; D ambiguous. This CDR3 comprises 15 residues. CDR1 is DFQATT, CDR2 SNEGSKA, per germline (reference sequence). Trimming shortened V by 2 bases and J by 8 bases, and 21 bases separated the two germline ends.

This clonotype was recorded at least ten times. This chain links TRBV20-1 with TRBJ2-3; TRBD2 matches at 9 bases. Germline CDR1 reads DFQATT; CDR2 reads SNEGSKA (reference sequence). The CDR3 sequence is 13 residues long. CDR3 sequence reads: CRLAGARTDTQYF. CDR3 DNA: TGCAGGTTAGCGGGGGCTCGCACAGATACGCAGTATTTT.

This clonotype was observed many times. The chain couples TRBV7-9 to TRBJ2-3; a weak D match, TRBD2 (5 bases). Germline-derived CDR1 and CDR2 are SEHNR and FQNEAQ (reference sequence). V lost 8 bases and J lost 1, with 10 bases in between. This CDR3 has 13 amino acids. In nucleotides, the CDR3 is TGTGCCAGCCTAGCTTCTGGCACAGATACGCAGTATTTT. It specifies CASLASGTDTQYF.

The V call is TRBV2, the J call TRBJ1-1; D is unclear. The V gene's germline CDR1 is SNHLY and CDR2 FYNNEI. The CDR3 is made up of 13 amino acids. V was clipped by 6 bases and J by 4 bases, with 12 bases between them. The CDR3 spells CASRPGVGTEAFF. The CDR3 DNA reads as TGTGCCAGCAGGCCCGGGGTTGGCACTGAAGCTTTCTTT.

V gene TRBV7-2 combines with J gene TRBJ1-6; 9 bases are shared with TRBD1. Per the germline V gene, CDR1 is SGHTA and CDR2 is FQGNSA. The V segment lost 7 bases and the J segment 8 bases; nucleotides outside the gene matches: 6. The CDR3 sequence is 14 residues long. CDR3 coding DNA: TGTGCCAGCAACAACCGGGACAGGGATTCACCCCTCCACTTT. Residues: CASNNRDRDSPLHF.

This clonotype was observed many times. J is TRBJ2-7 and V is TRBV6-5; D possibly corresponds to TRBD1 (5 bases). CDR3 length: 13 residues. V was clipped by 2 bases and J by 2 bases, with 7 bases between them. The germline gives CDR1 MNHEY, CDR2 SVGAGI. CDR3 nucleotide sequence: TGTGCCAGCAGTTACCGACAGACCTACGAGCAGTACTTC. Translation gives CASSYRQTYEQYF.

CDR3 nucleotide sequence: TGTGCCAGCTACGCAAGCACAGATACGCAGTATTTT. It is translated as CASYASTDTQYF. This sequence joins TRBV25-1 and TRBJ2-3; D gene uncertain. Germline-derived CDR1 and CDR2 are MGHDK and SYGVNS. The CDR3 length is 12 residues. Trimming pared 8 bases from V and 0 bases from J, leaving 6 bases between. The full variable domain, completed using reference TRBV25-1 and TRBJ2-3, is EADIYQTPRYLVIGTGKKITLECSQTMGHDKMYWYQQDPGMELHLIHYSYGVNSTEKGDLSSESTVSRIRTEHFPLTLESARPSHTSQYLCASYASTDTQYFGPGTRLTVL.

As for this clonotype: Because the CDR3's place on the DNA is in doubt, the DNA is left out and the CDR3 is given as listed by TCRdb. The CDR3 sequence is CATVRRGTGTQETQYF. The gene calls are TRBV19 and TRBJ2-5; the DNA was not compared with TRBD1, the D call given in the table. The CDR3 has 16 amino acids, counting both end residues. Per the germline V gene, CDR1 is LNHDA and CDR2 is SQIVND (reference sequence).